The clone carrying this TCR beta chain was observed a few times. Its antigen is not identified. Germline V gives CDR1 SEHNR, CDR2 FQNEAQ (reference sequence). The V end lost 3 bases, the J end lost 1 base, and 7 bases lay between the germline ends. CDR3 size: 13 residues. Clones were sequenced by immunoSEQ multiplex PCR, and TCRdb holds only the in-frame ones, with some missing. In the table there are more than 10,000 clones, roughly 90% of which are singletons. This sample is part of a study of regulatory dendritic cells for organ transplantation. Overall study context: Day 6 dendritic cell cultures were stimulated with LPS. Study conclusions and caveats: Between individuals, the alloreactive memory CD8+ T cell pool differed considerably.

CFSE-labeled sorted T cells met regulatory or mature dendritic cells for five to six days. The receptor's source is a human donor in good health. Material: naive CD8+ T cells from blood cultured with regulatory dendritic cells. Subset denoted: CD45RA+ naive T cells. The chain recombines TRBV7-9 with TRBJ2-7; the D is unclear. For the CDR3, the DNA is TGTGCCAGCAGCTTTGCCCAGTCCTACGAGCAGTACTTC. This sequence encodes CASSFAQSYEQYF.